Listed here are 13 T cell receptor beta chains from one sample, sequenced in a study of shared clonotypes between healthy human individuals. Data came from immunoSEQ multiplex PCR; TCRdb stores just in-frame clones and leaves some out. The sample has over 1.4 million clones, around 97% seen once. Sample: naive CD4+ T cells sorted from blood. Indicated subset: CD45RA+ positively selected. The receptor source for this set is a man aged 30 to 39 in good health.

The V call is TRBV9, the J call TRBJ2-3, with D possibly TRBD2 on 5 matching bases. Germline V gene sequence: CDR1 SGDLS, CDR2 YYNGEE. The CDR3 is 14 amino acids. V lost 3 bases, J lost 7 bases, and 15 bases lay in between. The CDR3 DNA follows: TGTGCCAGCAGCGCTCATATCGGGGAAAATACGCAGTATTTT. Amino acids: CASSAHIGENTQYF.

Remarks on this clone: This sample also contains other DNA sequences that code for the same CDR3. The chain uses TRBV9 and TRBJ2-1; TRBD2 aligns across 7 bases. J gave up 6 bases and V 0 bases, and 3 bases lay outside the gene matches. Germline V gene lookup returns CDR1 SGDLS and CDR2 YYNGEE. CDR3 length: 14 amino acids. The CDR3 loop reads CASSVAGGPNEQFF. In DNA, the CDR3 is TGTGCCAGCAGCGTAGCGGGAGGCCCCAATGAGCAGTTCTTC. The full variable domain, its missing parts supplied by reference TRBV9 and TRBJ2-1, is DSGVTQTPKHLITATGQRVTLRCSPRSGDLSVYWYQQSLDQGLQFLIQYYNGEERAKGNILERFSAQQFPDLHSELNLSSLELGDSALYFCASSVAGGPNEQFFGPGTRLTVL.

The chain recombines TRBV7-6 with TRBJ2-1; the match to TRBD2 covers 11 bases. The V segment lost 5 bases and the J segment 9 bases; nucleotides outside the gene matches: 6. Germline CDR1 and CDR2: SGHVS and FNYEAQ. CDR3 size: 14 residues. CDR3 DNA: TGTGCCAGCAGCGAACCGGGACTAGCGGTTGAGCAGTTCTTC. It specifies CASSEPGLAVEQFF.

The chain is built from TRBV5-5 and TRBJ1-2, with 12 bases identical to TRBD1. V shed 0 bases, J shed 7 bases, and the junction held 19 bases outside the gene matches. This CDR3 has 20 amino acids. CDR1 and CDR2 from the germline V gene are SGHKS and YYEKEE (reference sequence). The CDR3 DNA follows: TGTGCCAGCAGCTTGGCCCCCGGGACAGGGGGCATTCGTAGGTTTAGTGGCTACACCTTC. It is translated as CASSLAPGTGGIRRFSGYTF.

A remark on this clone: The same CDR3 is also encoded by other DNA sequences in this sample. This sequence joins TRBV28 and TRBJ2-3, with D possibly matching TRBD2 (6 bases). Trimming shortened V by 3 bases and J by 2 bases, and 12 bases separated the two germline ends. The CDR3 is 15 residues long. CDR1 and CDR2 (germline): MDHEN, SYDVKM. The CDR3 coding sequence is TGTGCCAGCAGTTTTGGGACGGGAGACACAGATACGCAGTATTTT. It yields the protein CASSFGTGDTDTQYF.

The rearrangement links TRBV6-5 to TRBJ1-2, with D maybe TRBD1 (6 bases). Germline CDR1 reads MNHEY; CDR2 reads SVGAGI. Trimming left V 7 bases short and J 0 bases short, with 12 bases between. The CDR3 is 14 residues long. The CDR3 DNA reads as TGTGCCAGCACAAGGACAGTCGCTAACTATGGCTACACCTTC. Its translation is CASTRTVANYGYTF.

This clone was observed a single time. For the CDR3, the DNA is TGTGCCAGCAGCTCGGGTCACTTAAGGTTAACAGATACGCAGTATTTT. This translates into CASSSGHLRLTDTQYF. The rearrangement uses TRBV7-9 and TRBJ2-3; no reliable D call. V was clipped by 4 bases and J by 3 bases, with 17 bases between them. Germline values: CDR1 SEHNR, CDR2 FQNEAQ (reference sequence). The CDR3 has 16 residues.

J is TRBJ1-1 and V is TRBV28, with unresolved D. Germline CDR1 is MDHEN and CDR2 is SYDVKM. This CDR3 is 13 amino acids long. With 1 base removed from V and 4 bases from J, the gap between germline ends came to 7 bases. For the CDR3, the DNA is TGTGCCAGCAGTTTATTATCGGGCACTGAAGCTTTCTTT. This translates into CASSLLSGTEAFF.

The chain couples TRBV9 to TRBJ2-1; D is perhaps TRBD2 (6 bases). The CDR3 runs to 13 residues. The V end lost 7 bases, the J end lost 6 bases, and 14 bases lay between the germline ends. CDR1 is SGDLS and CDR2 is YYNGEE in the germline V gene. CDR3 region: CASGREFLNEQFF. The DNA for the CDR3 is TGTGCCAGCGGTCGGGAGTTCCTCAATGAGCAGTTCTTC.

This rearrangement joins TRBV28 to TRBJ2-1; D unclear. CDR1 MDHEN and CDR2 SYDVKM come from the germline V gene. The CDR3 is 15 amino acids. V was trimmed by 4 bases and J by 1 base, leaving 11 bases between them. CDR3: CASSSAGESYNEQFF. CDR3 sequence (DNA): TGTGCCAGCAGTTCGGCAGGAGAGTCCTACAATGAGCAGTTCTTC.

The chain is built from TRBV9 and TRBJ1-2; unclear D gene. Per the germline V gene, CDR1 is SGDLS and CDR2 is YYNGEE. This CDR3 spans 15 amino acids. With 0 bases removed from V and 0 bases from J, the gap between germline ends came to 9 bases. The CDR3 protein is CASSVEGRSNYGYTF. The CDR3 DNA is TGTGCCAGCAGCGTAGAAGGCAGATCTAACTATGGCTACACCTTC.

The V call is TRBV2, the J call TRBJ2-2; perhaps D is TRBD1 or TRBD2 (5 bases each). The CDR3 sequence is 15 residues long. Trimming left V 4 bases short and J 1 base short, with 10 bases between. Germline CDR1 SNHLY, CDR2 FYNNEI. The CDR3 protein is CASSAGTKNTGELFF. Here the CDR3 DNA reads TGTGCCAGCAGTGCCGGGACCAAGAACACCGGGGAGCTGTTTTTT.

This chain links TRBV2 with TRBJ1-2; D unclear. This CDR3 is 12 amino acids long. Germline-derived CDR1 and CDR2 are SNHLY and FYNNEI. Trimming removed 8 bases from V and 2 bases from J, with 9 bases in between. The CDR3 DNA sequence: TGTGCCAGCGAACCGTTAAACTATGGCTACACCTTC. It translates to CASEPLNYGYTF.